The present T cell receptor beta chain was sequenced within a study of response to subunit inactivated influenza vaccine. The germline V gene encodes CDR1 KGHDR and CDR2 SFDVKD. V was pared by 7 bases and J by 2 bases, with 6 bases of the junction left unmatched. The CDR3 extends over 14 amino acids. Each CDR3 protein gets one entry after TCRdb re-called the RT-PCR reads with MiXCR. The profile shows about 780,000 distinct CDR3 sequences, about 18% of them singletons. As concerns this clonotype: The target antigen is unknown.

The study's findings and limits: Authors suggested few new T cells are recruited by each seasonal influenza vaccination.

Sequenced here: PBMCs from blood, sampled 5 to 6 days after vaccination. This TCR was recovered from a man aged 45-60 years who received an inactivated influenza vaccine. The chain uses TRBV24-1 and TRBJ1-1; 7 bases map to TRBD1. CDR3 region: CATRSGQPNTEAFF. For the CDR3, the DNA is TGTGCCACCAGATCGGGACAGCCAAACACTGAAGCTTTCTTT.